This T cell receptor beta chain was documented in a study of blood T cell repertoires in COVID-19. Germline V gene lookup returns CDR1 LGHNA and CDR2 YSLEER. V was shortened by 1 base and J by 3 bases, with 9 bases between the two germline ends. The CDR3 has 14 residues. TCRdb keeps only in-frame clones here, not all; method: immunoSEQ multiplex PCR. The repertoire holds roughly 250,000 clones, with around 90% as singletons. Material for sequencing was peripheral blood. J is TRBJ2-5 and V is TRBV4-3, with D hard to call. The receptor's source is a woman aged 25-40 years with acute or convalescent COVID-19. CDR3 DNA: TGCGCCAGCAGCCAAGTTCTTGGAGAAGAGACCCAGTACTTC. Protein sequence: CASSQVLGEETQYF.